These 9 T cell receptor beta chains were sequenced from one sample in a study of blood T cell repertoires in COVID-19. The table came from immunoSEQ multiplex PCR; TCRdb's copy has only in-frame clones and leaves some out. The sample lists around 180,000 clones; about 81% were seen once. The sample taken for sequencing was peripheral blood. The receptors stem from a woman older than 75 with COVID-19, enrolled during active disease.

There are many counts of this clone. The chain recombines TRBV11-3 with TRBJ2-3; perhaps TRBD2 as D (6 bases). Germline V lookup: CDR1 SGHNT, CDR2 YENEEA. CDR3 length: 16 amino acids. Trimming stripped 5 bases from V and 0 bases from J, with 15 bases between. CDR3 protein: CASSGRRGYSTDTQYF. DNA for the CDR3: TGTGCCAGCAGCGGAAGGAGGGGTTACAGCACAGATACGCAGTATTTT.

The CDR3 reads CASSSSFREEYF. In DNA, the CDR3 is TGTGCCAGCAGCTCCTCTTTCAGGGAGGAGTACTTC. The V call is TRBV13, the J call TRBJ2-7; TRBD2 is a possible D gene (6 bases). There are 12 residues in the CDR3. CDR1 PRHDT and CDR2 FYEKMQ come from the germline V gene (reference sequence). V was shortened by 4 bases and J by 11 bases, with 15 bases between the two germline ends.

The chain recombines TRBV21-1 with TRBJ2-3; TRBD1 is taken as the D call from the table, unchecked against the DNA. TRBV21-1 counts as a pseudogene. CDR3 size: 17 residues. CDR3 nucleotides: TGTGCCAGCAGATTAGACCCCGGGACAGGGGGCGCAGATACGCAGTATTTT. Its translation is CASRLDPGTGGADTQYF.

This sequence joins TRBV7-7 and TRBJ2-7; 7 bases align to TRBD1. The CDR3 contains 17 residues. CDR1 SSHAT and CDR2 FNYEAQ come from the germline V gene (reference sequence). V was clipped by 1 base and J by 6 bases; unmatched bases: 15. The CDR3 is CASSLGLFGTDYSEQYF. DNA for the CDR3: TGTGCCAGCAGCTTAGGACTATTTGGGACAGATTATAGCGAGCAGTACTTC.

The chain links TRBV5-4 to TRBJ1-2; TRBD1 might be the D (5 bases). V dropped 2 bases and J dropped 2 bases, with 10 bases sitting between them. The CDR3 is made up of 14 amino acids. Germline CDR1 reads SGHNT; CDR2 reads YYREEE (reference sequence). The CDR3 sequence: CASSFSKGNYGYTF. CDR3 nucleotide sequence: TGTGCCAGCAGCTTCTCTAAGGGGAACTATGGCTACACCTTC.

V usage is TRBV11-1 and J usage is TRBJ2-2, with a possible D match to TRBD2 (6 bases). CDR3 length: 15 amino acids. CDR1 and CDR2 from the germline V gene are SGHAT and FQDESV (reference sequence). V lost 3 bases and J lost 7, with 15 bases in between. DNA of the CDR3: TGTGCCAGCAGCTTCACGGGAGTTACAATCGGGGAGCTGTTTTTT. It encodes CASSFTGVTIGELFF.

Turning to this clone: Compared with germline, one end of the junction differs, possibly owing to a read error. The chain employs TRBV5-1 and TRBJ2-2; 9 nucleotides agree with TRBD2. In germline, CDR1 is SGHRS, CDR2 YFSETQ. CDR3 length equals 13 residues. The CDR3 nucleotides are TGCGCCAGCAGCTTGCTGATGGGCGGGGGGGCCGCCTTT. Translation: CASSLLMGGGAAF.

The chain combines TRBV7-2 with TRBJ2-2; possible D gene TRBD2, 6 bases. The CDR3 runs to 14 residues. V lost 7 bases to trimming and J lost 2 bases, with 11 bases between them. Germline V gene data show CDR1 as SGHTA and CDR2 as FQGNSA. DNA for the CDR3: TGTGCCAGCACCCTAGCGACTAACACCGGGGAGCTGTTTTTT. Its protein is CASTLATNTGELFF.

The chain recombines TRBV7-2 with TRBJ2-4; 9 bases match TRBD1. The CDR3 extends over 17 amino acids. CDR1 is SGHTA, CDR2 FQGNSA, per germline. Trimming cost V 1 base and J 1 base; bases outside gene matches: 5. This chain's CDR3 is CASSLGGTGGAKNIQYF. The CDR3 nucleotides read TGTGCCAGCAGCTTAGGGGGTACAGGGGGCGCCAAAAACATTCAGTACTTC.